This TCR beta chain is drawn from a study of blood T cell repertoires in COVID-19. Trimming took off 4 bases at V and 3 bases at J, with 15 bases between the two ends. Germline V gene sequence: CDR1 MDHEN, CDR2 SYDVKM. CDR3 length: 15 amino acids. Clones were read by immunoSEQ multiplex PCR, and TCRdb kept only the in-frame ones, dropping some. The sample lists 200,000 to 250,000 clones, 70% to 90% seen once, with 2.9% in the top ten. The V call is TRBV28, the J call TRBJ2-5, with D possibly being TRBD2 (6 bases). Specimen: peripheral blood. This clonotype was obtained from a man aged 50 to 59 who had recovered from COVID-19. CDR3 DNA: TGTGCCAGCAGTTCCCCGGGACTCCCTAAAGAGACCCAGTACTTC. It codes for CASSSPGLPKETQYF.